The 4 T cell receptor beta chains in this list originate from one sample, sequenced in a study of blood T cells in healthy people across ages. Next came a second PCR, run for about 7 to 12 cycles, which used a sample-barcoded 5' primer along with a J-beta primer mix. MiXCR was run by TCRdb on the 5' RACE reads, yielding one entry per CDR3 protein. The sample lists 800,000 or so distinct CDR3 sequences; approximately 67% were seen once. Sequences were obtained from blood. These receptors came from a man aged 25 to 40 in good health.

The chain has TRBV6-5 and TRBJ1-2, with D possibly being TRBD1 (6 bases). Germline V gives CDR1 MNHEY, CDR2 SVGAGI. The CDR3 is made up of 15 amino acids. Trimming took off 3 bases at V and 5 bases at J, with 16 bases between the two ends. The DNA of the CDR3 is TGTGCCAGCAGTTATGCCCACAGGGTAACATATGGCTACACCTTC. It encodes CASSYAHRVTYGYTF.

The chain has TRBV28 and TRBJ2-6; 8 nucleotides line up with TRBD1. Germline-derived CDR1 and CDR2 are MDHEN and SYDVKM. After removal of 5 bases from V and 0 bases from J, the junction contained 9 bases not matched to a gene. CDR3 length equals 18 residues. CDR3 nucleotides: TGTGCCAGCAGTCCGCCGGGACAGGTCTTCTCTGGGGCCAACGTCCTGACTTTC. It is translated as CASSPPGQVFSGANVLTF. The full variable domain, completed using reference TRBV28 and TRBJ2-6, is DVKVTQSSRYLVKRTGEKVFLECVQDMDHENMFWYRQDPGLGLRLIYFSYDVKMKEKGDIPEGYSVSREKKERFSLILESASTNQTSMYLCASSPPGQVFSGANVLTFGAGSRLTVL.

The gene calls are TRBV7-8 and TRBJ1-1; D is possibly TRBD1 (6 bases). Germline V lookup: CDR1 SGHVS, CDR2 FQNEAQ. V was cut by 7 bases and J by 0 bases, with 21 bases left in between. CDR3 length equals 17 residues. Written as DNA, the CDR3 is TGTGCCAGCATCTACTTCGGCAGGGGAGGGATGAACACTGAAGCTTTCTTT. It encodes CASIYFGRGGMNTEAFF.

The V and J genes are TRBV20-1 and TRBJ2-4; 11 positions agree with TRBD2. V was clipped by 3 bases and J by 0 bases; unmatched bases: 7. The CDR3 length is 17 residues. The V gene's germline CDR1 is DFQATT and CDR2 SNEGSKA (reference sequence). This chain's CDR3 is CSASYSGGALAKNIQYF. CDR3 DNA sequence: TGCAGTGCTAGTTATAGCGGGGGGGCCCTAGCCAAAAACATTCAGTACTTC.